The 16 T cell receptor beta chains listed next were all sequenced from one sample in a study of T cell responses to AZD1222 COVID-19 vaccine. Only in-frame clones appear in the TCRdb table, and some are missing; sequencing was by immunoSEQ multiplex PCR. The sample has roughly 99,000 clones, 75% to 95% seen once. Sequences were derived from peripheral blood, sampled 28 days after the second AZD1222 dose. These receptors were obtained from an adult who received the AZD1222 COVID-19 vaccine.

This chain connects TRBV27 to TRBJ1-1, with TRBD1 matching 11 bases. The ends lost 5 bases at V and 6 bases at J; junction bases unmatched: 8. The CDR3 spans 15 residues. Germline V CDR1 and CDR2: MNHEY, SMNVEV (reference sequence). This CDR3 is CASSHWTGGSPEAFF. Here the CDR3 DNA reads TGTGCCAGCAGTCATTGGACAGGGGGCAGTCCTGAAGCTTTCTTT.

The rearrangement links TRBV19 to TRBJ1-1, with TRBD1 identical over 8 bases. Germline V gene sequence: CDR1 LNHDA, CDR2 SQIVND (reference sequence). V lost 3 bases, J lost 0 bases, and 3 bases stayed unmatched. The CDR3 is 15 residues long. CDR3 bases: TGTGCCAGTAGTATGGCAGGGGGCGTGAACACTGAAGCTTTCTTT. This translates into CASSMAGGVNTEAFF.

The genes are TRBV24-1 and TRBJ1-1; TRBD1 is a possible D gene (5 bases). V lost 2 bases and J 2 bases, leaving 11 bases between the germline ends. Looked up from germline, CDR1 is KGHDR and CDR2 is SFDVKD. The CDR3 sequence is 15 residues long. The DNA for the CDR3 is TGTGCCACCAGTGATTCAGGGACGGCTAACACTGAAGCTTTCTTT. This sequence encodes CATSDSGTANTEAFF.

The V gene is TRBV19, the J gene TRBJ2-7, with D maybe TRBD1 (6 bases). Looked up from germline, CDR1 is LNHDA and CDR2 is SQIVND (reference sequence). The V gene lost 10 bases and the J gene lost 0 bases, with 13 bases spanning the gap. This CDR3 region has 13 residues. CDR3 coding DNA: TGTGCCACCACAGGGAGTTACTCCTACGAGCAGTACTTC. Protein product: CATTGSYSYEQYF.

The chain couples TRBV6-5 to TRBJ2-7; D is possibly TRBD1 or TRBD2 (5 bases each). V dropped 5 bases and J dropped 3 bases, with 11 bases sitting between them. Germline-derived CDR1 and CDR2 are MNHEY and SVGAGI. CDR3 length: 13 amino acids. The CDR3 is CASSPGLYYEQYF. DNA for the CDR3: TGTGCCAGCAGTCCGGGGCTATACTACGAGCAGTACTTC.

V usage is TRBV3-1 (or the pseudogene TRBV3-2) and J usage is TRBJ1-2; D perhaps matches TRBD1 (6 bases). V was trimmed by 5 bases and J by 8 bases, leaving 21 bases between them. The CDR3 extends over 15 amino acids. The germline CDR1 and CDR2 sequences are LGHDT and YNNKEL (reference sequence). This CDR3 reads CASSYEGDRVRGYTF. The CDR3 bases are TGTGCCAGCAGCTATGAGGGGGACCGGGTGAGGGGCTACACCTTC.

The count of this clone is one. The gene calls are TRBV19 and TRBJ2-7; D might be TRBD2 (5 bases). CDR1 LNHDA and CDR2 SQIVND come from the germline V gene (reference sequence). Trimming pared 8 bases from V and 3 bases from J, leaving 14 bases between. This CDR3 comprises 13 residues. The CDR3 protein is CASGRPGDYEQYF. As DNA, the CDR3 is TGTGCCAGTGGCCGACCCGGGGACTACGAGCAGTACTTC.

This rearrangement joins TRBV11-3 to TRBJ2-2, with D possibly being TRBD2 (6 bases). This CDR3 region has 16 residues. Germline CDR1 and CDR2: SGHNT and YENEEA. Trimming took 5 bases from V and 0 from J, leaving 13 bases between them. DNA of the CDR3: TGTGCCAGCAGCCCTAGGGCGGGATCGAACACCGGGGAGCTGTTTTTT. Translating it yields CASSPRAGSNTGELFF.

In this sample, this clone turned up a few times. This CDR3 is CASSEVGTGGQPQHF. CDR3 sequence (DNA): TGTGCCAGCAGTGAAGTGGGGACAGGGGGTCAGCCCCAGCATTTT. The chain is built from TRBV6-1 and TRBJ1-5; 11 bases match TRBD1. The length of the CDR3 is 15 residues. V shed 1 base, J shed 6 bases, and the junction held 2 bases outside the gene matches. In germline, CDR1 is MNHNS, CDR2 SASEGT.

This clone was counted once. The junction and the germline gene differ at one end; a read error may be behind it. This sequence joins TRBV10-3 and TRBJ2-7; 11 positions match TRBD1. Germline-derived CDR1 and CDR2 are ENHRY and SYGVKD. The CDR3 runs to 13 residues. CDR3 loop: CAISRDRGTACRF. Written as DNA, the CDR3 is TGTGCCATCAGCCGGGACAGGGGGACGGCCTGTAGGTTC.

This clone was seen only a few times. V usage is TRBV4-1 and J usage is TRBJ1-2, with D uncertain. V lost 4 bases and J lost 4, with 16 bases in between. The CDR3 is 15 amino acids. CDR1 and CDR2 from the germline V gene are MGHRA and YSYEKL. The CDR3 region is CASSPATISTYGYTF. CDR3 nucleotide sequence: TGCGCCAGCAGCCCAGCGACTATCAGCACCTATGGCTACACCTTC.

J is TRBJ2-7 and V is TRBV6-6; 7 bases align to TRBD1. Trimming took 8 bases from V and 2 from J; bases not matched to a gene: 12. The length of the CDR3 is 15 residues. Germline assignment: CDR1 MNHNY and CDR2 SVGAGI (reference sequence). The CDR3 region is CASGGRDSLTYEQYF. As DNA, the CDR3 is TGTGCCAGCGGGGGAAGGGACAGTTTAACCTACGAGCAGTACTTC.

In its sample, this clone was seen once. The V and J genes are TRBV5-1 and TRBJ2-7; no reliable D call. The CDR3 loop spans 13 amino acids. The germline V and J ends were trimmed by 0 bases and 7 bases, with 11 bases remaining between them. The germline V gene encodes CDR1 SGHRS and CDR2 YFSETQ. The CDR3 nucleotides are TGCGCCAGCAGCTTGGCGCCCTCCGGAGAGCAGTACTTC. It yields the protein CASSLAPSGEQYF.

This sequence joins TRBV5-4 and TRBJ2-7; 7 bases are a match to TRBD2. Trimming removed 0 bases from V and 4 bases from J; junction bases left unmatched: 7. The CDR3 consists of 15 residues. The germline CDR1 and CDR2 sequences are SGHNT and YYREEE (reference sequence). The CDR3: CASSLGGSPLYEQYF. CDR3 DNA: TGTGCCAGCAGCTTGGGCGGGAGTCCGTTATACGAGCAGTACTTC.

The V and J genes are TRBV12-3 or TRBV12-4 and TRBJ1-4; TRBD1 aligns across 7 bases. The CDR3 is 13 amino acids. J lost 8 bases, V lost 3 bases, and 3 bases had no gene match. The CDR3 protein is CASSLGTDEKLFF. CDR3 coding DNA: TGTGCCAGCAGTTTGGGGACAGACGAAAAACTGTTTTTT.

The rearrangement links TRBV28 to TRBJ2-5, with D perhaps assigned TRBD1 or TRBD2 (6 bases each). Germline V gene lookup returns CDR1 MDHEN and CDR2 SYDVKM. This CDR3 is built from 14 residues. Deletions cut 7 bases from V and 2 bases from J, with 14 bases between. The CDR3 reads CASTPVGGQETQYF. The CDR3 DNA reads TGTGCCAGCACCCCGGTAGGGGGGCAAGAGACCCAGTACTTC.